One and the same sample provided the 30 T cell receptor beta chains below, sequenced in a study of Graves' ophthalmopathy and Graves' hyperthyroidism. RNA transcripts provided the template for amplifying TCR beta CDR3 regions. An initial RT-PCR round employing HTBI primers preceded a second-round multiplex PCR. TCRdb reprocessed the multiplex PCR reads via MiXCR and lists one record per CDR3 protein. Here the sample spans 660,000 or so distinct CDR3 sequences, roughly 41% being singletons. The sequencing input was peripheral blood. These receptors all stem from an adult man with Graves' ophthalmopathy.

The CDR3 coding sequence is TGTGCCAGCAGCCTAAGTCCGAACGGGCAGAGGGAAAAACTGTTTTTT. Its translation: CASSLSPNGQREKLFF. This chain links TRBV4-2 with TRBJ1-4; D is unresolved. Trimming pared 4 bases from V and 8 bases from J, leaving 20 bases between. This CDR3 contains 16 residues. The V gene's germline CDR1 is LGHNA and CDR2 YNFKEQ.

This clonotype was recorded many times. This chain joins TRBV12-3 or TRBV12-4 and TRBJ1-4; D is possibly TRBD1 (5 bases). V gave up 6 bases and J gave up 8 bases, with 10 bases separating them. The CDR3 runs 12 residues. CDR3 in amino acids: CASRRDQEKLFF. As DNA, the CDR3 is TGTGCCAGCAGACGGGACCAGGAAAAACTGTTTTTT.

This clonotype was observed at least ten times. The chain joins TRBV5-6 to TRBJ1-3; D might be TRBD1 (5 bases). CDR3 size: 14 residues. The V gene lost 1 base and the J gene lost 2 bases, with 7 bases spanning the gap. Germline V CDR1 and CDR2: SGHDT, YYEEEE. DNA for the CDR3: TGTGCCAGCAGCTTGCGGGGGGCTGGAAACACCATATATTTT. This gives the protein CASSLRGAGNTIYF.

The chain employs TRBV11-1 and TRBJ2-3, with D possibly TRBD2 on 5 matching bases. The CDR3 totals 15 residues. CDR1 SGHAT and CDR2 FQDESV come from the germline V gene (reference sequence). Trimming took 0 bases from V and 1 from J, leaving 8 bases between them. The CDR3 region is CASSLAQLGTDTQYF. The CDR3, as DNA: TGTGCCAGCAGCTTAGCGCAACTAGGCACAGATACGCAGTATTTT.

At least ten counts were recorded for this clonotype. The chain joins TRBV5-1 to TRBJ1-1, with 8 bases aligning to TRBD1. The germline V gene encodes CDR1 SGHRS and CDR2 YFSETQ. CDR3 length equals 16 residues. J was trimmed by 3 bases and V by 4 bases; bases with no gene match: 11. The CDR3: CASSDRTGPRDTEAFF. The CDR3 region has the DNA TGCGCCAGCAGCGATAGGACAGGGCCGAGAGACACTGAAGCTTTCTTT.

The table lists this clonotype with a few counts. The junction differs from germline at one of its ends, possibly a read error. The V and J genes are TRBV7-9 and TRBJ2-7, with a weak D call TRBD1 (6 bases). The V gene's germline CDR1 is SEHNR and CDR2 FQNEAQ (reference sequence). The CDR3 extends over 16 amino acids. CDR3 loop: CASSSTGQDGGYEQCF. CDR3 nucleotides: TGTGCCAGCAGCTCAACAGGGCAGGACGGCGGGTACGAGCAGTGCTTC.

The chain uses TRBV9 and TRBJ2-2, with 8 positions matching TRBD2. This CDR3 has 17 residues. V trimming: 3 bases; J trimming: 0 bases; junction bases outside the gene matches: 7. CDR1 SGDLS and CDR2 YYNGEE come from the germline V gene. CDR3 bases: TGTGCCAGCAGCGCGAGACTAGCGAATGCGAACACCGGGGAGCTGTTTTTT. Its protein product is CASSARLANANTGELFF.

This clonotype was seen a handful of times. The chain uses TRBV12-3 or TRBV12-4 and TRBJ2-7; weak D call: TRBD2 (6 bases). Deletions cut 5 bases from V and 3 bases from J, with 11 bases between. CDR3 length: 13 residues. CDR3: CASSTGLLYEQYF. In DNA form, the CDR3 reads TGTGCCAGCAGTACGGGACTTCTCTACGAGCAGTACTTC.

About this clonotype itself: A much larger clonotype is one base distant, so this may be a read error. The rearrangement uses TRBV7-9 and TRBJ1-4, with D uncertain. From germline, CDR1 is SEHNR and CDR2 FQNEAQ (reference sequence). V was shortened by 1 base and J by 7 bases, with 16 bases between the two germline ends. The length of the CDR3 is 16 residues. The CDR3 spells CASSLVLLAESEKLFF. CDR3 nucleotide sequence: TGTGCCAGCAGCTTAGTATTGTTGGCAGAGAGTGAAAAACTGTTTTTT.

V gene TRBV3-1 combines with J gene TRBJ1-5, with D unresolved. CDR3 length: 13 residues. Germline V gene data show CDR1 as LGHDT and CDR2 as YNNKEL (reference sequence). V dropped 2 bases and J dropped 6 bases, with 8 bases sitting between them. In DNA, the CDR3 is TGTGCCAGCAGCCAACAAGGGATTCAGCCCCAGCATTTT. Amino acids: CASSQQGIQPQHF.

This clonotype showed up many times. The J gene is TRBJ2-7, the V gene TRBV3-1, with 7 nucleotides matching TRBD1. Germline-derived CDR1 and CDR2 are LGHDT and YNNKEL (reference sequence). The CDR3 is made up of 13 amino acids. The V segment lost 6 bases and the J segment 2 bases; nucleotides outside the gene matches: 4. CDR3 bases: TGTGCCAGCAGACCAACAGGGGCCTACGAGCAGTACTTC. Protein product: CASRPTGAYEQYF.

Concerning this clonotype itself: One end of the junction is discordant with germline, which a read error may explain. CDR3 amino acids: CASSLRPGKPFYEQYF. For the CDR3, the DNA is TGTGCCAGCAGTTTACGGCCCGGGAAACCCTTCTACGAGCAGTACTTC. J is TRBJ2-7 and V is TRBV10-3; a possible D gene is TRBD2 (5 bases). There are 16 residues in the CDR3. The germline V gene has CDR1 ENHRY and CDR2 SYGVKD.

This clonotype was detected ten times or more. The V and J genes are TRBV19 and TRBJ2-7; 8 positions agree with TRBD2. The CDR3 totals 13 residues. Germline CDR1 is LNHDA and CDR2 is SQIVND (reference sequence). The trim removed 7 bases at V and 3 bases at J, leaving 5 bases unmatched. The CDR3 DNA reads as TGTGCCAGTAAGCCAGCGGGAGTCTACGAGCAGTACTTC. This translates into CASKPAGVYEQYF.

V and J are TRBV25-1 and TRBJ2-6; either TRBD1 or TRBD2 may supply D (6 bases each). The germline V and J ends were trimmed by 8 bases and 12 bases, with 14 bases remaining between them. From germline, CDR1 is MGHDK and CDR2 SYGVNS. The CDR3 length is 12 residues. CDR3 region: CASSRQEGVLTF. CDR3 coding DNA: TGTGCCAGCTCCCGACAGGAGGGCGTCCTGACTTTC.

Regarding this clonotype: An end of the junction differs from the germline gene, which may be a read error. The chain links TRBV20-1 to TRBJ1-2; D possibly corresponds to TRBD1 (5 bases). CDR1 is DFQATT, CDR2 SNEGSKA, per germline (reference sequence). The CDR3 contains 14 residues. The CDR3 DNA reads as TGCTGTGCTAGGTATCGGGGGGTAAACTATGGCTACACCTTC. Translation gives CCARYRGVNYGYTF.

The V gene is TRBV10-1, the J gene TRBJ2-7, with D maybe TRBD1 (6 bases). The CDR3 has 14 amino acids. Trimming left V 3 bases short and J 2 bases short, with 11 bases between. Germline V CDR1 and CDR2: WNHNN, SYGVQD (reference sequence). The CDR3 region has the DNA TGCGCCAGCAGTGACGTGGGGGCCCCCTACGAGCAGTACTTC. This translates into CASSDVGAPYEQYF.

This clonotype was counted at least ten times. This sequence joins TRBV9 and TRBJ1-5; D gene unclear. The CDR3 loop spans 14 amino acids. Germline V gene sequence: CDR1 SGDLS, CDR2 YYNGEE. V was trimmed by 0 bases and J by 3 bases, leaving 7 bases between them. DNA for the CDR3: TGTGCCAGCAGCGTAGGGGCGGACAATCAGCCCCAGCATTTT. This encodes CASSVGADNQPQHF.

This clonotype was observed at least ten times. The chain joins TRBV2 to TRBJ1-4; the D gene is possibly TRBD1 (6 bases). CDR3 length equals 15 residues. The germline gives CDR1 SNHLY, CDR2 FYNNEI. Trimming shortened V by 6 bases and J by 2 bases, and 13 bases separated the two germline ends. The CDR3 region is CASRRTERTNEKLFF. The DNA for the CDR3 is TGTGCCAGCAGGCGGACAGAGCGGACTAATGAAAAACTGTTTTTT.

The sample holds many counts of this clonotype. The rearrangement uses TRBV7-9 and TRBJ1-1; no reliable D call. Germline V gene sequence: CDR1 SEHNR, CDR2 FQNEAQ (reference sequence). Trimming cost V 6 bases and J 3 bases, with 11 bases left between them. The CDR3 has 13 residues. CDR3 protein: CASSPRRDTEAFF. The CDR3 coding sequence is TGTGCCAGCAGTCCCAGGAGGGACACTGAAGCTTTCTTT.

This clonotype has ten or more counts. This chain joins TRBV5-1 and TRBJ1-1; D is uncertain. The length of the CDR3 is 13 residues. Trimming left V 1 base short and J 5 bases short, with 9 bases between. Germline loops: CDR1 SGHRS, CDR2 YFSETQ. The CDR3 DNA reads as TGCGCCAGCAGCTTGAACCAGCGGACTGAAGCTTTCTTT. Its translation is CASSLNQRTEAFF.

This clonotype was seen a few times. The chain recombines TRBV20-1 with TRBJ2-7, with 7 bases aligning to TRBD2. Germline V gives CDR1 DFQATT, CDR2 SNEGSKA (reference sequence). V shed 4 bases and J 7 bases; nucleotides not matched to a gene: 10. This CDR3 contains 13 residues. The CDR3 loop is CSAKEAGAKEQYF. The DNA for the CDR3 is TGCAGTGCTAAAGAGGCGGGAGCCAAAGAGCAGTACTTC.

V usage is TRBV2 and J usage is TRBJ2-2; 11 positions agree with TRBD1. The length of the CDR3 is 14 residues. Per germline, CDR1 SNHLY and CDR2 FYNNEI. Trimming at V came to 6 bases and at J to 7 bases, leaving 4 bases not matched to a gene. The CDR3 protein is CASRGQGEGGELFF. CDR3 bases: TGTGCCAGCAGGGGACAGGGGGAGGGCGGGGAGCTGTTTTTT.

This clonotype was seen once. A read error may account for a junction end that differs from germline. The V gene is TRBV10-3, the J gene TRBJ2-2; D may be TRBD2 (6 bases). Looked up from germline, CDR1 is ENHRY and CDR2 is SYGVKD. The CDR3 runs to 16 residues. The CDR3, as DNA: TGTGCCATCAGTAAGTCACGGGGGACTGACACCGGGGAGCTGTTCTTT. Protein: CAISKSRGTDTGELFF.

A few counts support this clonotype. One end of the junction fails to match germline, which may point to a read error. The chain couples TRBV10-3 to TRBJ1-5; D is unresolved. The CDR3 is 14 amino acids. Germline V lookup: CDR1 ENHRY, CDR2 SYGVKD. The CDR3 bases are TGTGCCAGCAGTTACTCGAGGCCGCATCAGCCCCAGCATTTT. Amino acid sequence: CASSYSRPHQPQHF.

Notes on this clonotype: The junction and the germline gene differ at one end; a read error may be behind it. The chain joins TRBV7-7 to TRBJ2-5, with 8 nucleotides matching TRBD1. Germline CDR1 reads SSHAT; CDR2 reads FNYEAQ (reference sequence). The CDR3 has 15 residues. CDR3 loop: CASSTQTGAMETQYF. The CDR3, as DNA: TGTGCTAGCAGCACCCAGACAGGGGCTATGGAGACCCAGTACTTC.

This clonotype was observed at least ten times. This chain joins TRBV10-3 and TRBJ1-1; the D is unclear. This CDR3 region has 16 residues. The V and J ends lost 3 bases and 0 bases respectively, with 14 bases between them. The germline V gene has CDR1 ENHRY and CDR2 SYGVKD. DNA for the CDR3: TGTGCCATCAGTGAAAGAAGTAGGGAGATGAACACTGAAGCTTTCTTT. The encoded protein is CAISERSREMNTEAFF.

This clonotype has at least ten counts. The chain combines TRBV12-3 or TRBV12-4 with TRBJ1-4, with a possible D match to TRBD1 (5 bases). The CDR3 totals 13 residues. With 6 bases removed from V and 11 bases from J, the gap between germline ends came to 16 bases. This CDR3 is CASRKGWEGKLFF. DNA for the CDR3: TGTGCCAGCAGGAAGGGGTGGGAGGGCAAACTGTTTTTT.

This sequence joins TRBV2 and TRBJ2-7, with 8 bases that match TRBD1. Trimming at V came to 7 bases and at J to 2 bases, leaving 7 bases not matched to a gene. The CDR3 is 14 residues long. Looked up from germline, CDR1 is SNHLY and CDR2 is FYNNEI. This chain's CDR3 is CASTQDREAYEQYF. CDR3 sequence (DNA): TGTGCCAGCACCCAGGACAGGGAAGCCTACGAGCAGTACTTC.

This clonotype was counted ten times or more. The chain uses TRBV12-3 or TRBV12-4 and TRBJ1-1, with TRBD1 as a possible D gene (5 bases). CDR3 length equals 11 residues. The CDR3 sequence: CASEGDTEAFF. Here the CDR3 DNA reads TGTGCGAGCGAAGGGGACACTGAAGCTTTCTTT.

The chain links TRBV29-1 to TRBJ2-7, with D perhaps matching TRBD1 (7 bases). The CDR3 is 13 residues long. Trimming took off 8 bases at V and 3 bases at J, with 17 bases between the two ends. Germline V gene sequence: CDR1 SQVTM, CDR2 ANQGSEA. The CDR3 region is CSQGGTENYEQYF. The CDR3 DNA follows: TGCAGCCAAGGGGGGACAGAGAACTACGAGCAGTACTTC.